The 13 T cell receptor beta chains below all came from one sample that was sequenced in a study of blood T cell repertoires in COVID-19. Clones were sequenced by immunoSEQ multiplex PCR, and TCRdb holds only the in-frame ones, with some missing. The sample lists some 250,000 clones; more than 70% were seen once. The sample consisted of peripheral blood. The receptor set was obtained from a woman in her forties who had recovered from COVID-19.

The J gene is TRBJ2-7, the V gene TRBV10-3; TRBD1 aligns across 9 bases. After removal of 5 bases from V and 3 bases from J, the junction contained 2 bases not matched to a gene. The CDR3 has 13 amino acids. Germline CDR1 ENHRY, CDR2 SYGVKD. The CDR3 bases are TGTGCCATCAGTACAGGGGGCCTCTACGAGCAGTACTTC. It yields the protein CAISTGGLYEQYF.

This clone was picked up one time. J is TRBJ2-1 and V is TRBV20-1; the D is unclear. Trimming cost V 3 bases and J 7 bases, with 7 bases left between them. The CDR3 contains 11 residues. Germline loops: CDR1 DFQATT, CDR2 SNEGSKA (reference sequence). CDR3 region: CSARVGNEQFF. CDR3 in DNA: TGCAGTGCTAGGGTCGGGAATGAGCAGTTCTTC.

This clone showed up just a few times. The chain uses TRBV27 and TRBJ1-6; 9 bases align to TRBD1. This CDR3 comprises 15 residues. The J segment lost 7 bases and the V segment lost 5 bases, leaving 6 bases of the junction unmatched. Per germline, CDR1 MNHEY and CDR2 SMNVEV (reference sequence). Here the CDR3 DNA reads TGTGCCAGCAGTCCCGGGACAGGGTGGAATTCACCCCTCCACTTT. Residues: CASSPGTGWNSPLHF.

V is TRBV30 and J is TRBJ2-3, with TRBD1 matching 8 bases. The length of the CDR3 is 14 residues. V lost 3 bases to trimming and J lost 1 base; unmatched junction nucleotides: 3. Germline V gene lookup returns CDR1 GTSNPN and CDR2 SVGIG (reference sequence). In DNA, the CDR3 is TGTGCCTGGAGCCCGGGACAGGGCACAGATACGCAGTATTTT. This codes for CAWSPGQGTDTQYF.

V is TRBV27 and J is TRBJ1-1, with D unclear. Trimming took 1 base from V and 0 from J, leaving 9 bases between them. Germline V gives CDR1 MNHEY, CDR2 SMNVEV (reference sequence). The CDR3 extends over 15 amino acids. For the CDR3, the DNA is TGTGCCAGCAGTTTATGGGGAGAGCTGAACACTGAAGCTTTCTTT. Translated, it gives CASSLWGELNTEAFF.

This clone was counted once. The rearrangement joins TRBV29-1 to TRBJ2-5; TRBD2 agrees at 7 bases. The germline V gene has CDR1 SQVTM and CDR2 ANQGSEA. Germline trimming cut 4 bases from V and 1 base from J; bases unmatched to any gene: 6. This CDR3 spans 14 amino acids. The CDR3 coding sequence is TGCAGCGTTGTGGGGGGGAGCCCCCAAGAGACCCAGTACTTC. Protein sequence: CSVVGGSPQETQYF.

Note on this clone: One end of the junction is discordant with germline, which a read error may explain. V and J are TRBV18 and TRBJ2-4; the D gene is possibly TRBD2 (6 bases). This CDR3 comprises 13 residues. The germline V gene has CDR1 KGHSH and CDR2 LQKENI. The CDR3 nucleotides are TGTGCCAGCTCGCCACGGTTTGGGGAGGATCAGTACTTC. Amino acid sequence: CASSPRFGEDQYF.

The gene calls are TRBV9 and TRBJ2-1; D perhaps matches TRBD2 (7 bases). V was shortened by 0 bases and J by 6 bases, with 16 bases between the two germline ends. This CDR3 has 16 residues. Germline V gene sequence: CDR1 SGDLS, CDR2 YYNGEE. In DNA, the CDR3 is TGTGCCAGCAGCGTAGCGGGTGGGGGGGCCCCCAATGAGCAGTTCTTC. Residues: CASSVAGGGAPNEQFF. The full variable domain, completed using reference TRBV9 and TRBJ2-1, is DSGVTQTPKHLITATGQRVTLRCSPRSGDLSVYWYQQSLDQGLQFLIQYYNGEERAKGNILERFSAQQFPDLHSELNLSSLELGDSALYFCASSVAGGGAPNEQFFGPGTRLTVL.

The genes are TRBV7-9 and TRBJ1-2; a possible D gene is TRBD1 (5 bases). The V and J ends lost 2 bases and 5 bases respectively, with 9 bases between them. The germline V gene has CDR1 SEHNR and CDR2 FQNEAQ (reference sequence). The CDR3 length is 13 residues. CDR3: CASSLLGQYGYTF. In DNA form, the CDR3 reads TGTGCCAGCAGCTTATTGGGGCAGTATGGCTACACCTTC.

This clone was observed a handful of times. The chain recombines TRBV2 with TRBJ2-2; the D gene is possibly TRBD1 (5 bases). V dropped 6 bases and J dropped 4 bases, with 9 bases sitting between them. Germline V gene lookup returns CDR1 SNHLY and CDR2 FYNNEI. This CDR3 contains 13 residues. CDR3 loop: CASRKDSTGELFF. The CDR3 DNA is TGTGCCAGCAGGAAAGACAGCACCGGGGAGCTGTTTTTT. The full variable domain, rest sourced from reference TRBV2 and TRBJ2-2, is EPEVTQTPSHQVTQMGQEVILRCVPISNHLYFYWYRQILGQKVEFLVSFYNNEISEKSEIFDDQFSVERPDGSNFTLKIRSTKLEDSAMYFCASRKDSTGELFFGEGSRLTVL.

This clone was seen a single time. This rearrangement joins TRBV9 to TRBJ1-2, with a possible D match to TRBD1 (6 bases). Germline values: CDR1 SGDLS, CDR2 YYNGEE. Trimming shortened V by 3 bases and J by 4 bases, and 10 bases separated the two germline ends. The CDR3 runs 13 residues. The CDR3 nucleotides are TGTGCCAGCAGCGCACAGGGCGGCTATGGCTACACCTTC. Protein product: CASSAQGGYGYTF.

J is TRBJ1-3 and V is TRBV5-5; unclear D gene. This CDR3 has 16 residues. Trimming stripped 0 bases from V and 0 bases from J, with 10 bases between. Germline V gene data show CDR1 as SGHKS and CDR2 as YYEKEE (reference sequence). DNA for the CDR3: TGTGCCAGCAGCTTGGTCGGTATCGACTCTGGAAACACCATATATTTT. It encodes CASSLVGIDSGNTIYF.

CDR3 amino acids: CASSRSRETQYF. CDR3 coding DNA: TGTGCCAGCAGCCGCTCTAGGGAGACCCAGTACTTC. The rearrangement uses TRBV6-2 or TRBV6-3 and TRBJ2-5, with D unresolved. CDR1 is MNHEY, CDR2 SVGEGT, per germline. The V end was cut by 6 bases, the J end by 5 bases, with 10 bases between. This CDR3 contains 12 residues.